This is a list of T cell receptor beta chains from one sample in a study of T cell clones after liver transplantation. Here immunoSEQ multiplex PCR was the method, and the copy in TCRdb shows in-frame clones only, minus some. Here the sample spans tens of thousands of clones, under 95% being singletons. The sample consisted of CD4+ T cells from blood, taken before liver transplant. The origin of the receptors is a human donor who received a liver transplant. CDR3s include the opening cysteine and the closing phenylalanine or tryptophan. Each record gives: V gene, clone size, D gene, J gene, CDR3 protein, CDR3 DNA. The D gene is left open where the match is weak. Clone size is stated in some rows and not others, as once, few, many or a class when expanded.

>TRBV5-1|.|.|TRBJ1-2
CASSAPTEGDYGYTF
TGCGCCAGCAGCGCCCCGACGGAGGGGGACTATGGCTACACCTTC
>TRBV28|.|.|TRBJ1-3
CASSGVLSLRAPRNTIYF
TGTGCCAGCAGTGGAGTACTCTCCCTCCGGGCACCTCGAAACACCATATATTTT
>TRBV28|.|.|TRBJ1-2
CASSSPGVNYGYTF
TGTGCCAGCAGTAGTCCCGGTGTTAACTATGGCTACACCTTC
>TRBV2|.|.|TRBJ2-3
CARGVDPTDTQYF
TGTGCCAGGGGGGTAGATCCCACAGATACGCAGTATTTT
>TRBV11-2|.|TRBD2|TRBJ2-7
CASTGEGQFDEQYF
TGTGCCAGCACCGGGGAGGGCCAATTCGACGAGCAGTACTTC
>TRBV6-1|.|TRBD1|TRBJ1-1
CAITAGTGNTEAFF
TGTGCCATCACAGCCGGGACAGGGAACACTGAAGCTTTCTTT
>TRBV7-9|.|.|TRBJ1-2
CASSLAGAGYTF
TGTGCCAGCAGCTTAGCGGGAGCGGGCTACACCTTC
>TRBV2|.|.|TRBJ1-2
CASSPLGQVGGYTF
TGTGCCAGCAGCCCCCTGGGCCAGGTAGGGGGCTACACCTTC
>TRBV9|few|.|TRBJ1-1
CASSVGGWTEAFF
TGTGCCAGCAGCGTAGGTGGGTGGACTGAAGCTTTCTTT
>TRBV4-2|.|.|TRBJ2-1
CASSHPLSDEQFF
TGTGCCAGCAGCCACCCCCTATCCGATGAGCAGTTCTTC
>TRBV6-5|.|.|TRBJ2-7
CASIGGIMYEQYF
TGTGCCAGCATCGGAGGGATTATGTACGAGCAGTACTTC
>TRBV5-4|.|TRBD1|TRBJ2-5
CASSSWQGAKTQYF
TGTGCCAGCAGCTCATGGCAGGGGGCTAAGACCCAGTACTTC
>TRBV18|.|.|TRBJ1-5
CASSPPQQPQHF
TGTGCCAGCTCACCACCGCAACAGCCCCAGCATTTT
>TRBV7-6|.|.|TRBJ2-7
CASSLEQGEQYF
TGTGCCAGCAGCCTCGAGCAGGGCGAGCAGTACTTC
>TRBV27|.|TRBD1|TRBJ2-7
CASSLRQGAAYEQYF
TGTGCCAGCAGTTTGCGGCAGGGGGCCGCCTACGAGCAGTACTTC
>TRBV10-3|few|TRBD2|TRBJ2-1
CAIGGASGIANEQFF
TGTGCCATCGGTGGGGCTAGCGGGATTGCCAATGAGCAGTTCTTC
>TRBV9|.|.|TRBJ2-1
CASSSLNFVEQFF
TGTGCCAGCAGCTCCCTAAATTTTGTCGAGCAGTTCTTC
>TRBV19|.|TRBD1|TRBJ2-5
CASSIKSPGGETQYF
TGTGCCAGTAGTATTAAGAGCCCAGGGGGAGAGACCCAGTACTTC
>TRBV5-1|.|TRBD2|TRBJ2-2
CASGLAGAGTGELFF
TGCGCCAGCGGCCTAGCGGGAGCTGGCACCGGGGAGCTGTTTTTT